This T cell receptor (beta chain) was documented in a study of OX40 agonist ivuxolimab in advanced cancers. Study details: The dose of intravenous ivuxolimab that patients received every 2 weeks ranged from 0.01 to 10 mg/kg.

V gave up 6 bases and J gave up 9 bases, with 21 bases separating them. The CDR3 runs to 15 residues. Germline V gene lookup returns CDR1 MNHEY and CDR2 SVGAGI. Using immunoSEQ multiplex PCR, the repertoire was profiled, and TCRdb retains in-frame clones only, with some absent. Of some 100,000 clones detected, 90% appear once; the ten largest clones hold 0.31%. The clonotype was recovered from an adult with an advanced solid tumor such as melanoma, head and neck, liver or kidney cancer. This chain connects TRBV6-5 to TRBJ2-1, with D perhaps being TRBD1 or TRBD2 (6 bases each). The sequenced sample was CD4+ or CD8+ T cells sorted from blood, obtained in a trial of the OX40 agonist ivuxolimab. The DNA of the CDR3 is TGTGCCAGCAGATACGGGGGCAGCCGTAACGGTGAGCAGTTCTTC. This encodes CASRYGGSRNGEQFF.